The entry below describes one T cell receptor (beta chain). These data originate in a study of blood T cell repertoires in COVID-19. Produced via immunoSEQ multiplex PCR; TCRdb's table is partial and in-frame only. Among 160,000 or so clones listed, 80% to 90% were seen once. This CDR3 comprises 16 residues. From germline, CDR1 is GTSNPN and CDR2 SVGIG (reference sequence). J gave up 7 bases and V 4 bases, and 12 bases lay outside the gene matches. During active infection, Seattle patients enrolled and were then monitored through disease. Sample: peripheral blood. The chain employs TRBV30 and TRBJ1-6, with TRBD1 identical over 8 bases. The source is a woman between 45 and 65 years old with COVID-19, enrolled during active disease. The CDR3 bases are TGTGCCTGGATGGGGGTCAGGGGGCTCAGAAATTCACCCCTCCACTTT. Encoded protein: CAWMGVRGLRNSPLHF. The full variable domain, its missing parts supplied by reference TRBV30 and TRBJ1-6, is SQTIHQWPATLVQPVGSPLSLECTVEGTSNPNLYWYRQAAGRGLQLLFYSVGIGQISSEVPQNLSASRPQDRQFILSSKKLLLSDSGFYLCAWMGVRGLRNSPLHFGNGTRLTVT.